Below, 27 T cell receptor beta chains from the same sample are listed, as sequenced in a study of OX40 agonist ivuxolimab in advanced cancers. The library relied on the immunoSEQ multiplex PCR assay. In its TCRdb copy, this immuneACCESS table keeps in-frame sequences only and misses some clones. Where compared with another copy, unresolved V genes explain less than half of these, and the others have no known cause. This sample is represented by 60,000 to 65,000 clones; 75% to 85% of them were singletons. Jointly, the top ten make up 0.7% of the sample. The material sequenced was CD4+ or CD8+ T cells sorted from blood, taken in a trial of the OX40 agonist ivuxolimab. These receptors came from an adult with an advanced solid tumor such as melanoma, head and neck, liver or kidney cancer.

The V gene is TRBV19, the J gene TRBJ1-6; 7 nucleotides match TRBD1. The CDR3 loop spans 16 amino acids. Trimming removed 5 bases from V and 8 bases from J; junction bases left unmatched: 12. Per germline, CDR1 LNHDA and CDR2 SQIVND (reference sequence). CDR3 region: CASSAATGKGYSPLHF. CDR3 bases: TGTGCCAGTAGTGCGGCGACAGGGAAAGGTTATTCACCCCTCCACTTT. Drawing the rest from reference TRBV19 and TRBJ1-6, the complete variable domain is DGGITQSPKYLFRKEGQNVTLSCEQNLNHDAMYWYRQDPGQGLRLIYYSQIVNDFQKGDIAEGYSVSREKKESFPLTVTSAQKNPTAFYLCASSAATGKGYSPLHFGNGTRLTVT.

A note on this clone: The junction differs from germline at one of its ends, possibly a read error. The chain combines TRBV15 with TRBJ2-1, with D tentatively TRBD1 (6 bases). There are 15 residues in the CDR3. The germline CDR1 and CDR2 sequences are LNHNV and YYDKDF (reference sequence). The CDR3 DNA sequence: TGTGCCACCAGCCGAGAGCCATTACAGGGAAATGAGCAGTTCTTC. Its translation is CATSREPLQGNEQFF.

The genes are TRBV6-5 and TRBJ2-7; 8 bases match TRBD2. Germline CDR1 MNHEY, CDR2 SVGAGI. V shed 6 bases and J 3 bases; nucleotides not matched to a gene: 7. This CDR3 is 14 amino acids long. CDR3 sequence (DNA): TGTGCCAGCAGCCAGACCGGGACTAGCTACGAGCAGTACTTC. Translated: CASSQTGTSYEQYF.

This clone was counted once. This chain connects TRBV5-1 to TRBJ1-3, with TRBD1 identical over 8 bases. Trimming cost V 4 bases and J 4 bases; bases outside gene matches: 7. The CDR3 length is 15 residues. CDR1 and CDR2 (germline): SGHRS, YFSETQ. DNA of the CDR3: TGCGCCAGCAGCCTCGGACAGGGCGAAGGAAACACCATATATTTT. Its protein is CASSLGQGEGNTIYF.

The rearrangement links TRBV2 to TRBJ2-1; 7 nucleotides agree with TRBD1. The CDR3 is made up of 14 amino acids. Germline CDR1 SNHLY, CDR2 FYNNEI. Germline trimming cut 7 bases from V and 5 bases from J; bases unmatched to any gene: 8. CDR3 amino acids: CASIGAGGDNEQFF. CDR3 DNA: TGTGCCAGCATTGGGGCAGGGGGTGACAATGAGCAGTTCTTC.

This clone came up once. This CDR3 is CASTEISGTGGYTF. In nucleotides, the CDR3 is TGCGCCAGCACCGAGATCAGTGGGACGGGTGGCTACACCTTC. The gene calls are TRBV5-1 and TRBJ1-2, with a tentative D call TRBD1 (5 bases). The CDR3 extends over 14 amino acids. In germline, CDR1 is SGHRS, CDR2 YFSETQ. Deletions cut 6 bases from V and 7 bases from J, with 19 bases between.

The sample holds one count of this clone. This chain connects TRBV7-8 to TRBJ2-1, with 11 bases lining up with TRBD2. With V trimmed by 0 bases and J by 9 bases, 7 bases remained unmatched. This CDR3 spans 16 amino acids. Per germline, CDR1 SGHVS and CDR2 FQNEAQ. Here the CDR3 DNA reads TGTGCCAGCAGCTTAGCCGTGACTAGCGGGACGGGTGAGCAGTTCTTC. It is translated as CASSLAVTSGTGEQFF. Combining the CDR3 with reference TRBV7-8 and TRBJ2-1 gives the whole variable domain GAGVSQSPRYKVAKRGQDVALRCDPISGHVSLFWYQQALGQGPEFLTYFQNEAQLDKSGLPSDRFFAERPEGSVSTLKIQRTQQEDSAVYLCASSLAVTSGTGEQFFGPGTRLTVL.

The chain combines TRBV9 with TRBJ1-5, with D unclear. V lost 4 bases and J 7 bases, leaving 18 bases between the germline ends. The CDR3 has 15 amino acids. Germline V gives CDR1 SGDLS, CDR2 YYNGEE. The CDR3 sequence is CASSPREGVGQPQHF. The DNA for the CDR3 is TGTGCCAGCAGCCCGAGAGAGGGTGTAGGCCAGCCCCAGCATTTT.

The genes are TRBV9 and TRBJ2-7; D is perhaps TRBD2 (6 bases). From germline, CDR1 is SGDLS and CDR2 YYNGEE. This CDR3 has 14 residues. The V and J ends lost 4 bases and 2 bases respectively, with 13 bases between them. For the CDR3, the DNA is TGTGCCAGCAGCCCCGGGACTTATGCCTACGAGCAGTACTTC. It specifies CASSPGTYAYEQYF.

This chain links TRBV5-4 with TRBJ1-1; 9 bases map to TRBD1. The CDR3 extends over 13 amino acids. Germline V gene data show CDR1 as SGHNT and CDR2 as YYREEE (reference sequence). V shed 4 bases and J 6 bases; nucleotides not matched to a gene: 4. The CDR3 DNA follows: TGTGCCAGCAGCGGACAGGGGCGGCCTGAAGCTTTCTTT. It encodes CASSGQGRPEAFF. Based on the CDR3 plus reference TRBV5-4 and TRBJ1-1, the full variable domain is ETGVTQSPTHLIKTRGQQVTLRCSSQSGHNTVSWYQQALGQGPQFIFQYYREEENGRGNFPPRFSGLQFPNYSSELNVNALELDDSALYLCASSGQGRPEAFFGQGTRLTVV.

This chain uses TRBV2 with TRBJ2-7; 7 bases align to TRBD1. The CDR3 consists of 13 residues. The J segment lost 4 bases and the V segment lost 6 bases, leaving 6 bases of the junction unmatched. CDR1 is SNHLY and CDR2 is FYNNEI in the germline V gene. CDR3 in amino acids: CASRGDSLYEQYF. CDR3 sequence (DNA): TGTGCCAGCAGGGGGGACAGCTTATACGAGCAGTACTTC.

The V gene is TRBV9, the J gene TRBJ2-5; D is unclear. This CDR3 spans 17 amino acids. Germline CDR1 is SGDLS and CDR2 is YYNGEE. V dropped 2 bases and J dropped 5 bases, with 22 bases sitting between them. The CDR3 DNA follows: TGTGCCAGCAGCGTGGGAATCCAGACAAGGAGACGGGAGACCCAGTACTTC. Residues: CASSVGIQTRRRETQYF.

V is TRBV19 and J is TRBJ2-2, with D possibly TRBD1 on 5 matching bases. The germline V gene has CDR1 LNHDA and CDR2 SQIVND (reference sequence). The CDR3 has 18 residues. Trimming took 3 bases from V and 2 from J, leaving 19 bases between them. In DNA form, the CDR3 reads TGTGCCAGTAGTATCAGGGAACGACAGAGACGAAACACCGGGGAGCTGTTTTTT. It specifies CASSIRERQRRNTGELFF.

The chain recombines TRBV7-2 with TRBJ2-7; 8 bases map to TRBD1. The germline V gene encodes CDR1 SGHTA and CDR2 FQGNSA. The CDR3 runs 15 residues. The V and J ends lost 5 bases and 4 bases, in that order; junction bases with no gene match: 10. Written as DNA, the CDR3 is TGTGCCAGCAGCCTGCTGGGGACAGGCCCGTACGAGCAGTACTTC. This codes for CASSLLGTGPYEQYF.

V usage is TRBV7-9 and J usage is TRBJ1-3; D not resolved. The CDR3 consists of 15 residues. The V and J ends lost 5 bases and 2 bases respectively, with 13 bases between them. CDR1 is SEHNR, CDR2 FQNEAQ, per germline (reference sequence). CDR3 coding DNA: TGTGCCAGCAGCGCCGGGGTGCAGGCTGGAAACACCATATATTTT. It specifies CASSAGVQAGNTIYF. The complete variable domain, with remaining parts taken from reference TRBV7-9 and TRBJ1-3, reads DTGVSQNPRHKITKRGQNVTFRCDPISEHNRLYWYRQTLGQGPEFLTYFQNEAQLEKSRLLSDRFSAERPKGSFSTLEIQRTEQGDSAMYLCASSAGVQAGNTIYFGEGSWLTVV.

This clone was seen once. The chain joins TRBV9 to TRBJ2-5; 7 bases match TRBD1. The length of the CDR3 is 15 residues. V was pared by 4 bases and J by 4 bases, with 10 bases of the junction left unmatched. Germline-derived CDR1 and CDR2 are SGDLS and YYNGEE. CDR3 sequence reads: CASSSRDSERETQYF. In DNA form, the CDR3 reads TGTGCCAGCAGCTCACGGGACAGTGAGCGAGAGACCCAGTACTTC.

V and J are TRBV12-5 and TRBJ2-2; no clear D. The CDR3 is made up of 14 amino acids. V was trimmed by 0 bases and J by 0 bases, leaving 2 bases between them. The germline gives CDR1 LGHNT, CDR2 FRNRAP. The CDR3 loop reads CASGLVANTGELFF. The CDR3 nucleotides are TGTGCTAGTGGTTTGGTAGCGAACACCGGGGAGCTGTTTTTT. The full variable domain, in which reference TRBV12-5 and TRBJ2-2 provide the parts outside the CDR3, is DARVTQTPRHKVTEMGQEVTMRCQPILGHNTVFWYRQTMMQGLELLAYFRNRAPLDDSGMPKDRFSAEMPDATLATLKIQPSEPRDSAVYFCASGLVANTGELFFGEGSRLTVL.

The chain couples TRBV19 to TRBJ1-4; D ambiguous. Looked up from germline, CDR1 is LNHDA and CDR2 is SQIVND (reference sequence). This CDR3 has 16 amino acids. Trimming cost V 5 bases and J 7 bases, with 20 bases left between them. As DNA, the CDR3 is TGTGCCAGTAGTCCCGCTGTTCGAGGGCGGGGTGAAAAACTGTTTTTT. This translates into CASSPAVRGRGEKLFF.

This sequence joins TRBV27 and TRBJ2-7; D possibly corresponds to TRBD1 (5 bases). CDR3 size: 15 residues. Germline lookup yields CDR1 MNHEY and CDR2 SMNVEV (reference sequence). V lost 3 bases and J 7 bases, leaving 19 bases between the germline ends. CDR3 protein: CASSFLGQPTIEQYF. The CDR3 DNA is TGTGCCAGCAGTTTTTTGGGGCAGCCAACTATTGAGCAGTACTTC.

The chain joins TRBV19 to TRBJ1-5, with a weak D call TRBD1 (5 bases). V shed 3 bases and J shed 5 bases, with 14 bases lying between them. Germline CDR1 LNHDA, CDR2 SQIVND (reference sequence). The CDR3 totals 15 residues. CDR3 bases: TGTGCCAGTAGTATCCTGGGGGGGAGGCATCAGCCCCAGCATTTT. It specifies CASSILGGRHQPQHF.

This clone was seen a single time. This chain joins TRBV29-1 and TRBJ1-2, with 9 bases fitting TRBD1. Germline V gives CDR1 SQVTM, CDR2 ANQGSEA. V was clipped by 0 bases and J by 5 bases; unmatched bases: 4. This CDR3 comprises 14 residues. In nucleotides, the CDR3 is TGCAGCGTTGAAGATGCCGGGACAGGGTATGGCTACACCTTC. This sequence encodes CSVEDAGTGYGYTF.

The chain joins TRBV29-1 to TRBJ2-1; tentatively, D is TRBD1 (5 bases). The CDR3 runs to 16 residues. From germline, CDR1 is SQVTM and CDR2 ANQGSEA. The germline V and J ends were trimmed by 5 bases and 2 bases, with 19 bases remaining between them. The CDR3 protein is CSVRFPDRLPYNEQFF. The CDR3 nucleotides read TGCAGCGTTCGGTTCCCAGACAGATTACCCTACAATGAGCAGTTCTTC.

The genes are TRBV6-1 and TRBJ2-7; D is possibly TRBD1 or TRBD2 (5 bases each). This CDR3 spans 14 amino acids. The V end was cut by 0 bases, the J end by 5 bases, with 11 bases between. Germline V CDR1 and CDR2: MNHNS, SASEGT. The DNA for the CDR3 is TGTGCCAGCAGTGAAGCGCTGGGGGTCGACGAGCAGTACTTC. Amino acids: CASSEALGVDEQYF.

V usage is TRBV27 and J usage is TRBJ2-3, with D possibly being TRBD2 (5 bases). V was pared by 6 bases and J by 6 bases, with 13 bases between. Germline V gene data show CDR1 as MNHEY and CDR2 as SMNVEV (reference sequence). This CDR3 is built from 13 residues. The DNA of the CDR3 is TGTGCCAGCAGGCAGTGGAGAGGGGATACGCAGTATTTT. As protein: CASRQWRGDTQYF.

The genes are TRBV11-3 and TRBJ1-1; D is ambiguous. CDR3 size: 13 residues. V was pared by 5 bases and J by 2 bases, with 9 bases between. Germline-derived CDR1 and CDR2 are SGHNT and YENEEA. The CDR3 protein is CASSRAGNTEAFF. The CDR3 nucleotides read TGTGCCAGCAGCCGGGCGGGTAACACTGAAGCTTTCTTT.

In this sample, this clone turned up a few times. The chain is built from TRBV5-1 and TRBJ1-1; 8 nucleotides line up with TRBD1. This CDR3 is built from 14 residues. CDR1 and CDR2 from the germline V gene are SGHRS and YFSETQ. V shed 4 bases and J 4 bases; nucleotides not matched to a gene: 6. The chain's CDR3 is CASSQQGAVTEAFF. The DNA of the CDR3 is TGCGCCAGCAGCCAGCAGGGGGCCGTCACTGAAGCTTTCTTT.

The CDR3 DNA reads as TGCGCCAGCAGCTGGGGAGTTTGGACAGGTCAAGAGACCCAGTACTTC. Translating gives CASSWGVWTGQETQYF. This sequence joins TRBV5-1 and TRBJ2-5, with 7 bases fitting TRBD1. The germline V gene has CDR1 SGHRS and CDR2 YFSETQ. The CDR3 has 16 residues. V lost 3 bases and J lost 2; bases outside the gene matches: 10.